The 3 T cell receptor beta chains below all came from one sample that was sequenced in a study of response to subunit inactivated influenza vaccine. TCRdb processed the RT-PCR reads anew with MiXCR; each CDR3 protein has one entry. Of fewer than 600,000 distinct CDR3 sequences listed, around 7.9% are singletons. Sequencing used PBMCs from blood, obtained less than 25 months after vaccination. The receptors here all came from a man aged 50 to 75 who received an inactivated influenza vaccine.

This clonotype appeared many times. V is TRBV25-1 and J is TRBJ2-7, with D perhaps matching TRBD1 (5 bases). The length of the CDR3 is 13 residues. CDR1 and CDR2 (germline): MGHDK, SYGVNS. V was cut by 6 bases and J by 0 bases, with 9 bases left in between. The CDR3 is CASRPQASYEQYF. The CDR3 nucleotides read TGTGCCAGCAGGCCACAGGCCTCCTACGAGCAGTACTTC.

V is TRBV7-7 and J is TRBJ2-1; 7 bases map to TRBD2. CDR1 and CDR2 from the germline V gene are SSHAT and FNYEAQ (reference sequence). The CDR3 sequence is 17 residues long. V shed 1 base, J shed 0 bases, and the junction held 6 bases outside the gene matches. CDR3 bases: TGTGCCAGCAGCTTAGAGGCTAGCGGCAGCTCCTACAATGAGCAGTTCTTC. Translating gives CASSLEASGSSYNEQFF.

This clonotype was seen ten or more times. This chain uses TRBV28 with TRBJ1-5; D remains unclear. This CDR3 spans 15 amino acids. Trimming pared 3 bases from V and 0 bases from J, leaving 9 bases between. Germline V gene sequence: CDR1 MDHEN, CDR2 SYDVKM. CDR3 coding DNA: TGTGCCAGCAGTTTGGGTACTTATAGCAATCAGCCCCAGCATTTT. Translated, it gives CASSLGTYSNQPQHF.